These T cell receptor beta chains were read from a single sample in a study of lymphopenia after photon versus proton radiotherapy. TCRdb keeps only in-frame clones here, not all; method: immunoSEQ multiplex PCR. The data hold about 60,000 clones, with 84% observed a single time. Specimen: peripheral blood, collected from a patient treated with proton-based radiotherapy. All receptors derive from a man in his sixties with pancreatic cancer. Both conserved end residues are trimmed from each CDR3. D genes are given only for firm matches.

J: TRBJ2-7; D: NA; V: TRBV5-5; CDR3: ASSLGGYEQY
J: TRBJ1-2; D: NA; V: TRBV6-6; CDR3: AGYRSNYGYT
J: TRBJ1-2; D: NA; V: TRBV6-1; CDR3: ASSGTGARGGYT
J: TRBJ1-2; D: TRBD1; V: TRBV6-1; CDR3: ASRDLTGRYGYT
J: TRBJ2-3; D: NA; V: TRBV27; CDR3: ASGIGRESGTDTQY
J: TRBJ1-2; D: TRBD1; V: TRBV14; CDR3: ASSRMGTVYGYT
J: TRBJ2-7; D: NA; V: TRBV28; CDR3: ASSYSYEQY
J: TRBJ2-4; D: TRBD2; V: TRBV4-1; CDR3: ASSQVALAGGNIQY
J: TRBJ2-1; D: TRBD2; V: TRBV10-3; CDR3: AISKGTSGDEQF
J: TRBJ2-7; D: TRBD2; V: TRBV29-1; CDR3: SVQIAGGFDEQY
J: TRBJ1-4; D: NA; V: TRBV29-1; CDR3: SAYTNEKLF
J: TRBJ2-2; D: TRBD2; V: TRBV18; CDR3: ASSPTSGSVTGELF
J: TRBJ2-7; D: NA; V: TRBV27; CDR3: ASSLVGGEVYEQY
J: TRBJ1-2; D: TRBD1; V: TRBV9; CDR3: ASSLNTGGVDGYT
J: TRBJ1-2; D: NA; V: TRBV18; CDR3: ASSPALQEPAGYT
J: TRBJ2-7; D: TRBD1; V: TRBV6-5; CDR3: ASSYSQTGAYLQY
J: TRBJ2-1; D: NA; V: TRBV28; CDR3: ASSVITGNKF
J: TRBJ1-1; D: NA; V: TRBV28; CDR3: ASRKQEYTEAF
J: TRBJ2-5; D: TRBD2; V: TRBV19; CDR3: ASSGGLAGETQY
J: TRBJ2-3; D: NA; V: TRBV7-8; CDR3: ASSLEGRRDTQY
J: TRBJ2-3; D: TRBD2; V: TRBV5-6; CDR3: ASSPRTSGSSNTQY
J: TRBJ2-7; D: TRBD2; V: TRBV28; CDR3: ASRTSGIYEQY
J: TRBJ2-1; D: NA; V: TRBV7-6; CDR3: ASSSRRNEQF
J: TRBJ2-7; D: TRBD1; V: TRBV6-5; CDR3: ASRTRQGSYEQY
J: TRBJ1-5; D: NA; V: TRBV19; CDR3: ASIGSSRSNQPQH
J: TRBJ1-2; D: NA; V: TRBV6-1; CDR3: ASSASVAANYGYT
J: TRBJ2-7; D: TRBD1; V: TRBV4-2; CDR3: ASSQDTRQGPYEQY
J: TRBJ2-7; D: NA; V: TRBV30; CDR3: AWSAGTPSYEQY
J: TRBJ2-1; D: NA; V: TRBV21-1; CDR3: ASPTGTGTYNEQF
J: TRBJ2-5; D: NA; V: TRBV15; CDR3: ATSREEQETQY
J: TRBJ2-7; D: TRBD1; V: TRBV5-6; CDR3: ASSLRVRDRGAYEQY
J: TRBJ2-7; D: NA; V: TRBV18; CDR3: ASSRPGDEQY
J: TRBJ2-7; D: NA; V: TRBV14; CDR3: ASSQVLALGEQY
J: TRBJ2-7; D: NA; V: TRBV7-2; CDR3: ASSPAPAPREQY
J: TRBJ2-3; D: NA; V: TRBV5-1; CDR3: ASSLGVGRTSGLTDTQY
J: TRBJ1-1; D: TRBD1; V: TRBV6-5; CDR3: ASSYITIKGQVRAF
J: TRBJ2-2; D: NA; V: TRBV15; CDR3: ATSRAYTGELF
J: TRBJ2-7; D: TRBD1; V: TRBV5-4; CDR3: ASSFIGQGFYEQY
J: TRBJ1-2; D: TRBD1; V: TRBV6-1; CDR3: ASNAGGDGYT
J: TRBJ2-7; D: TRBD1; V: TRBV5-8; CDR3: ASSIRTGAYEQY
J: TRBJ2-1; D: NA; V: TRBV19; CDR3: ASSIGEKTLGEQF
J: TRBJ2-5; D: NA; V: TRBV9; CDR3: ASSPRGHQETQY
J: TRBJ1-1; D: NA; V: TRBV6-5; CDR3: ASSLWDSGTEAF
J: TRBJ1-1; D: TRBD1; V: TRBV14; CDR3: ASSLRTGMNTEAF
J: TRBJ2-7; D: NA; V: TRBV18; CDR3: ASSPGLETYEQY
J: TRBJ1-2; D: TRBD1; V: TRBV4-2; CDR3: ASSQPGTGTRYGYT
J: TRBJ2-7; D: TRBD1; V: TRBV29-1; CDR3: SVNTGALAYEQY
J: TRBJ2-1; D: NA; V: TRBV30; CDR3: AWSALAPYNEQF
J: TRBJ1-1; D: NA; V: TRBV18; CDR3: ASSRGQLNTEAF
J: TRBJ2-3; D: NA; V: TRBV28; CDR3: ASSVRGFDRSSTDTQY
J: TRBJ2-7; D: NA; V: TRBV7-9; CDR3: ASSFGRGVSYEQY
J: TRBJ2-7; D: NA; V: TRBV6-5; CDR3: ASSYRGYEQY
J: TRBJ2-3; D: NA; V: TRBV7-2; CDR3: ASRAVGTDTQY
J: TRBJ1-2; D: NA; V: TRBV6-5; CDR3: ASSSGEDYT